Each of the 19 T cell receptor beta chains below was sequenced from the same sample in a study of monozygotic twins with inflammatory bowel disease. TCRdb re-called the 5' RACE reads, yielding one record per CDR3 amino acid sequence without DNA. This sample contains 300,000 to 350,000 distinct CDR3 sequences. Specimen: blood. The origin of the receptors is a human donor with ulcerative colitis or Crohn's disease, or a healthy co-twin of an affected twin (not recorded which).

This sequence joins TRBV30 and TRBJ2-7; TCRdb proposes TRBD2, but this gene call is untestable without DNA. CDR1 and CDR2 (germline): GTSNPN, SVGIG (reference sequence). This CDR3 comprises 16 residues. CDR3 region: CAWSLYRDRGSYEQYF.

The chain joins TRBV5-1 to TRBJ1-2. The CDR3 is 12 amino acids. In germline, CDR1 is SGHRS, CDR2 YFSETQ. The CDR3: CASSLGDSGYTF.

CDR3 loop: CSVVRSLSGNTIYF. V gene TRBV20-1 combines with J gene TRBJ1-3. Germline V gene lookup returns CDR1 DFQATT and CDR2 SNEGSKA (reference sequence). This CDR3 is built from 14 residues.

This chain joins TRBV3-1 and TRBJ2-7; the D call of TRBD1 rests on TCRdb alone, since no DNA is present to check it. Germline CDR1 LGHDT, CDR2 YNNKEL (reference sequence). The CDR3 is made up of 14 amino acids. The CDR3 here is CASSQNRGGGEQYF.

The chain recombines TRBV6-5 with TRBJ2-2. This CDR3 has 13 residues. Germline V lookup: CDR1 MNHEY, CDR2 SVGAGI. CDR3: CASSPKNTGELFF.

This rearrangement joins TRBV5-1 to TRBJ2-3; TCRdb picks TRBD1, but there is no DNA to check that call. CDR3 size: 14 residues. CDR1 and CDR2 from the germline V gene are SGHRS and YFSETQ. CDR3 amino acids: CASSFGDGTDTQYF.

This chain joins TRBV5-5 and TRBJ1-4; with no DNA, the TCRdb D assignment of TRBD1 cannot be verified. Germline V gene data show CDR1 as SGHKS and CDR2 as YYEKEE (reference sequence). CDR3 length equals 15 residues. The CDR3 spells CASSLVTAVGGKLFF.

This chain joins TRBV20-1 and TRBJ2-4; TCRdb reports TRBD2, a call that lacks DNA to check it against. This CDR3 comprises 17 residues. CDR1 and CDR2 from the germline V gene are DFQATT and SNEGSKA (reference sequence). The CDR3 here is CSAPGLAEDIAKNIQYF.

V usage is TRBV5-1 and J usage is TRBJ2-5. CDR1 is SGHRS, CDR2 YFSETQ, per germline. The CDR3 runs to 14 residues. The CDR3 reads CASSLVSGQETQYF. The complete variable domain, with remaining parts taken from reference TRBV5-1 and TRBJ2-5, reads KAGVTQTPRYLIKTRGQQVTLSCSPISGHRSVSWYQQTPGQGLQFLFEYFSETQRNKGNFPGRFSGRQFSNSRSEMNVSTLELGDSALYLCASSLVSGQETQYFGPGTRLLVL.

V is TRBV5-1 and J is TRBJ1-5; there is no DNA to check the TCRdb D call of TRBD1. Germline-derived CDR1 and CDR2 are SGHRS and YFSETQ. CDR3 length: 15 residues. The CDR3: CASSLGVGAYQPQHF.

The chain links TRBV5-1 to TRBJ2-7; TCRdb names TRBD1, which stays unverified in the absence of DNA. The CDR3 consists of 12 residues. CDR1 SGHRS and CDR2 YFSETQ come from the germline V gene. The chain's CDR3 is CASSPQGVEQYF. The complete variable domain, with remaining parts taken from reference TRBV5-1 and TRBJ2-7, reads KAGVTQTPRYLIKTRGQQVTLSCSPISGHRSVSWYQQTPGQGLQFLFEYFSETQRNKGNFPGRFSGRQFSNSRSEMNVSTLELGDSALYLCASSPQGVEQYFGPGTRLTVT.

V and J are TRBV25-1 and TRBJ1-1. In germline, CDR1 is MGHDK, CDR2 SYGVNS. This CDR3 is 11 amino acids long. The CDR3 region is CASSDSYKAFF.

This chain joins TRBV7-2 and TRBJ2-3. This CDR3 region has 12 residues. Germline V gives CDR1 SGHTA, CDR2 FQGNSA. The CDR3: CASSLPGRRQYF.

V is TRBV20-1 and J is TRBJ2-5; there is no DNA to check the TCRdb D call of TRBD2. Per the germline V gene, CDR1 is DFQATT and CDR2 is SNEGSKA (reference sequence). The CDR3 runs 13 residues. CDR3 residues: CSAIKGGGETQYF.

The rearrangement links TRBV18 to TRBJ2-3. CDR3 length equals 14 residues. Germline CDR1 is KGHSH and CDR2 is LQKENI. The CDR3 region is CASNLLSVTDTQYF.

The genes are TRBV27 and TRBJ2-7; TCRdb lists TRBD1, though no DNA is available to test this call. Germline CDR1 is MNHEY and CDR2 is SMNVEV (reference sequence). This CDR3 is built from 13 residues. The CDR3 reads CASSFDRGNEQYF.

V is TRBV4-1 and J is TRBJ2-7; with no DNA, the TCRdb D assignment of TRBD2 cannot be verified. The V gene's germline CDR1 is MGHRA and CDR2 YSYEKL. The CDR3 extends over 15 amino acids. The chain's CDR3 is CASSQEPREGSEQYF.

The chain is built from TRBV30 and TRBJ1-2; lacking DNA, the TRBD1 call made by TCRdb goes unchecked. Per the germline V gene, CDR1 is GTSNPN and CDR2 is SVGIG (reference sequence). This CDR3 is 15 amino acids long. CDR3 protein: CAWSRAVTTSYGYTF.

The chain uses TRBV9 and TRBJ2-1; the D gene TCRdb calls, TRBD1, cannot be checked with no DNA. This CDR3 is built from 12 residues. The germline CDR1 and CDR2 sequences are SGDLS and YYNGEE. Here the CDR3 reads CASSTGTVEQFF.